This T cell receptor (beta chain) emerged from a study of blood T cell repertoires in COVID-19. V dropped 3 bases and J dropped 2; count of bases not matched to a gene: 4. Germline V lookup: CDR1 KGHSH, CDR2 LQKENI. The CDR3 has 15 residues. Study processing details: Estimation of nucleated cell counts relied on the amplification of reference gene primers. Repertoires were generated with immunoSEQ multiplex PCR, while TCRdb's copy carries only in-frame clones and drops some. The DNA gave D and trimming, while V, J and clone size come from that table. Here the sample spans 150,000 to 200,000 clones, approximately 83% being singletons.

This TCR was recovered from a man between 60 and 75 years old with acute or convalescent COVID-19. The sample was peripheral blood. V is TRBV18 and J is TRBJ2-7; 10 bases are a match to TRBD1. The CDR3 is CASSPTGTGAYEQYF. The DNA for the CDR3 is TGTGCCAGCTCACCTACCGGGACAGGGGCCTACGAGCAGTACTTC. The full variable domain, completed using reference TRBV18 and TRBJ2-7, is NAGVMQNPRHLVRRRGQEARLRCSPMKGHSHVYWYRQLPEEGLKFMVYLQKENIIDESGMPKERFSAEFPKEGPSILRIQQVVRGDSAAYFCASSPTGTGAYEQYFGPGTRLTVT.